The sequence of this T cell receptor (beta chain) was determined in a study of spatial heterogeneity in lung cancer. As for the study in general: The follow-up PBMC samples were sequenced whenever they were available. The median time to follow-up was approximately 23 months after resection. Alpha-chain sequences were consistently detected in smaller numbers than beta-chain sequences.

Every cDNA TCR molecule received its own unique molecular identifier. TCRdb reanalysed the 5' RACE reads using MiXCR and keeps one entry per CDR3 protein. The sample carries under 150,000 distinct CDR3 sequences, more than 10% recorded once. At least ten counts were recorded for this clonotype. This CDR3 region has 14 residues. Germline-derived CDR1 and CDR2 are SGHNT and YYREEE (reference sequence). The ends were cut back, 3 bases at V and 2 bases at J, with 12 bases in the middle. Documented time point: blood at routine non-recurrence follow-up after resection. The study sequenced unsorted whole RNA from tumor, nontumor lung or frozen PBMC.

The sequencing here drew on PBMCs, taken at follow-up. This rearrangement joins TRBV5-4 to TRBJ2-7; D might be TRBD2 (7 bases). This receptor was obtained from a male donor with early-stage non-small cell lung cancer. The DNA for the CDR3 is TGTGCCAGCAGCTCCCCGGGGGGCGCCTACGAGCAGTACTTC. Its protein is CASSSPGGAYEQYF. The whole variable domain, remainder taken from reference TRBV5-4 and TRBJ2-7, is ETGVTQSPTHLIKTRGQQVTLRCSSQSGHNTVSWYQQALGQGPQFIFQYYREEENGRGNFPPRFSGLQFPNYSSELNVNALELDDSALYLCASSSPGGAYEQYFGPGTRLTVT.